Sequencing of this TCR beta chain was carried out in a study of radiation and T cells in renal cell carcinoma. At the level of the study: Nephrectomy followed 15 Gy stereotactic body radiation by 4 weeks.

About this clone: What it binds is not known.

Study observations and caveats: Without pretreatment biopsies, baseline tumor clonotype presence was undetermined.

Germline V CDR1 and CDR2: LNHNV, YYDKDF (reference sequence). The CDR3 runs to 15 residues. V gave up 0 bases and J gave up 6 bases, with 15 bases separating them. Time point: blood 2 weeks post-SBRT. As for treatment: 15 Gy SBRT to primary tumor, nephrectomy 4 weeks later. After SBRT, blood was collected at 2 and 4 weeks, plus baseline. Sequencing was performed with immunoSEQ multiplex PCR; in TCRdb, only in-frame clones are kept and a portion is missing. The profile shows some 150,000 clones, about 91% of them singletons. The J gene is TRBJ2-7, the V gene TRBV15; possibly TRBD1 or TRBD2 for D (5 bases each). Material: blood, obtained from a patient whose treatment included radiotherapy and nephrectomy. The clonotype comes from a woman in her forties or fifties with renal cell carcinoma. Here the CDR3 DNA reads TGTGCCACCAGCAGAGACCTGGTCGGGGCCAGCGAGCAGTACTTC. Its protein is CATSRDLVGASEQYF.